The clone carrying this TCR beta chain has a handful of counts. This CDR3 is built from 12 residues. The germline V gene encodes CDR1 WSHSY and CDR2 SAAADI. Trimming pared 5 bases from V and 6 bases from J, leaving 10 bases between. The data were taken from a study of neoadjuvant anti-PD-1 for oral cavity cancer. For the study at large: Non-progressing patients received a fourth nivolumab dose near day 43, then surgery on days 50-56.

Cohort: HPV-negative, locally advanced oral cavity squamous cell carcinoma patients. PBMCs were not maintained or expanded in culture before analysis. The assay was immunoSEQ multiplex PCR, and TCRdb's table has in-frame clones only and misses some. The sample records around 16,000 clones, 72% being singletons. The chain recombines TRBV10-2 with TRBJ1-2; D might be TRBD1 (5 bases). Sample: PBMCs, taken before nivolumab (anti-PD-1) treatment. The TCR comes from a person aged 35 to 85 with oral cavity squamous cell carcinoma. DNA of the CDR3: TGCGCCAGCAGTTGGGCGACAGATGGCTACACCTTC. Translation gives CASSWATDGYTF.